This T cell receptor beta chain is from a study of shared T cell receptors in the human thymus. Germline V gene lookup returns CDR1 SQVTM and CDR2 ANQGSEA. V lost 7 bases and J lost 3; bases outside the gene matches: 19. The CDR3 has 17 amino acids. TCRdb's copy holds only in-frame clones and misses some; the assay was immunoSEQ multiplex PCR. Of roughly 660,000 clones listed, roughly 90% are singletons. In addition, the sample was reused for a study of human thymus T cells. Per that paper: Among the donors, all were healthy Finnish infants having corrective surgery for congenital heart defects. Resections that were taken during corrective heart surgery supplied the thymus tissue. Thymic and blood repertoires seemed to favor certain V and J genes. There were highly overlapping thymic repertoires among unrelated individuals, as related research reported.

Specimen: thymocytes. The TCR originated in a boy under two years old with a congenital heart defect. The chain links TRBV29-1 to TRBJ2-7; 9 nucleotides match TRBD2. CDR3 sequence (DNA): TGCAGCGGAGGCGGTTTAGCGGGGGCCCCCCCCGTCTACGAGCAGTACTTC. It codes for CSGGGLAGAPPVYEQYF.